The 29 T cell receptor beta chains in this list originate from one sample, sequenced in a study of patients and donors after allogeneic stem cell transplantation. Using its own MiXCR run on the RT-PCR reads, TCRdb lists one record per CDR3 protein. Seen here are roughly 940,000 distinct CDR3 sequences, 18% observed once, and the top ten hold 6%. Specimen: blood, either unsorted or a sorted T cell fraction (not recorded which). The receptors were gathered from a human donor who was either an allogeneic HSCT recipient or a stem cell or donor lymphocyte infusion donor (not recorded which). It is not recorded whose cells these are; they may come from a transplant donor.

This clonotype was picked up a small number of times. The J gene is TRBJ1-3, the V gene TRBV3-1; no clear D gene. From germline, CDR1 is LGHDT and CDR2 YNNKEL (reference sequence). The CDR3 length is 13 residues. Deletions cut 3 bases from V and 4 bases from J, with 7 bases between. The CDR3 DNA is TGTGCCAGCAGCCAGGGGAACGGAAACACCATATATTTT. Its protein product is CASSQGNGNTIYF.

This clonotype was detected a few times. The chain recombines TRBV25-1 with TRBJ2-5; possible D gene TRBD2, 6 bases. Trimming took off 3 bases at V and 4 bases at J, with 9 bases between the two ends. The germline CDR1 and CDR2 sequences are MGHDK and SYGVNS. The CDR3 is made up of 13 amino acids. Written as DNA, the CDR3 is TGTGCCAGCAGTGACCACGGGAGAGAGACCCAGTACTTC. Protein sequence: CASSDHGRETQYF.

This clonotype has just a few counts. The CDR3 loop reads CASSFDNLKAVTNTGELFF. The DNA for the CDR3 is TGTGCCAGCAGCTTTGATAACTTAAAGGCTGTGACGAACACCGGGGAGCTGTTTTTT. The chain uses TRBV11-2 and TRBJ2-2; D not certain. The V gene's germline CDR1 is SGHAT and CDR2 FQNNGV. V lost 3 bases and J lost 0, with 20 bases in between. The CDR3 extends over 19 amino acids.

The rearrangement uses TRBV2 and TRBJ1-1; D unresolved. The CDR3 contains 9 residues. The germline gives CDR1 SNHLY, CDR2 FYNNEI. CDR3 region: CAPITEAFF. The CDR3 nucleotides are TGTGCACCAATTACTGAAGCTTTCTTT.

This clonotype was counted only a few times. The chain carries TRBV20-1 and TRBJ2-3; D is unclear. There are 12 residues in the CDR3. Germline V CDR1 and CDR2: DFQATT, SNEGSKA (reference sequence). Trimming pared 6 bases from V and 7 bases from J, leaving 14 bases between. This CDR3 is CSAILRAYTQYF. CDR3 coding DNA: TGCAGTGCCATTCTTAGGGCCTATACGCAGTATTTT.

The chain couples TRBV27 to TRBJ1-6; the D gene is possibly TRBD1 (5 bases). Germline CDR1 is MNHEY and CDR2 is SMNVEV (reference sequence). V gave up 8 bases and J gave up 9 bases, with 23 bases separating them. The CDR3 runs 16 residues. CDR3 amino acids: CASRSGAGRDGSPLHF. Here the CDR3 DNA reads TGTGCCAGCCGATCTGGTGCCGGCAGGGATGGTTCACCCCTCCACTTT.

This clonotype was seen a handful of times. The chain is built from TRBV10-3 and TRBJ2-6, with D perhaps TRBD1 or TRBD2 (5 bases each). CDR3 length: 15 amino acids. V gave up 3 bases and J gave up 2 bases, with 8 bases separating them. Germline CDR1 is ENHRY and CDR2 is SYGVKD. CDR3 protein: CAISDGGPGANVLTF. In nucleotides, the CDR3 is TGTGCCATCAGTGATGGGGGACCTGGGGCCAACGTCCTGACTTTC.

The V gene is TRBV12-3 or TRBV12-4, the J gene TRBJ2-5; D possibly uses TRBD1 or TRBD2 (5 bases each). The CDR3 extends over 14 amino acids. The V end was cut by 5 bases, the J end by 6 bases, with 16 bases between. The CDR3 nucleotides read TGTGCCAGCAGTATCGGGACGTTTAGTAAGACCCAGTACTTC. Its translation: CASSIGTFSKTQYF.

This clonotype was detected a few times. This CDR3 is CASSKARAAKDTGELFF. CDR3 nucleotides: TGTGCCAGCAGCAAAGCGCGGGCCGCAAAGGACACCGGGGAGCTGTTTTTT. The V and J genes are TRBV21-1 and TRBJ2-2; the table's D gene call, TRBD2, was not cross checked with the DNA. TRBV21-1 is an annotated pseudogene. CDR3 length: 17 residues.

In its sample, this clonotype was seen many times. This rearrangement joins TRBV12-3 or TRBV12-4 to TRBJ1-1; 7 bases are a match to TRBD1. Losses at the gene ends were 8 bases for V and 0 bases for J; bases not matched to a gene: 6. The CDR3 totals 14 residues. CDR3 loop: CASSRQGMNTEAFF. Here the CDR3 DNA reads TGTGCCAGCTCCAGACAGGGCATGAACACTGAAGCTTTCTTT.

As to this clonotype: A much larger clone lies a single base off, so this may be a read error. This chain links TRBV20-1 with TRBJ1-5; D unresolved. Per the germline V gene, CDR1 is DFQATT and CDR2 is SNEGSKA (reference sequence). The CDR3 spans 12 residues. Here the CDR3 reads CGGETGNQPQHF. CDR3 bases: TGCGGTGGTGAGACGGGTAATCAGCCCCAGCATTTT.

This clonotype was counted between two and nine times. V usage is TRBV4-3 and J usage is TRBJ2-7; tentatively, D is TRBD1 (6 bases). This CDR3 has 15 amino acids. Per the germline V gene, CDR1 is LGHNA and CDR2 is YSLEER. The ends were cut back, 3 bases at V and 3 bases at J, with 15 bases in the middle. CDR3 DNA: TGCGCCAGCAGCCAGTCCCGAGGGGGTTACTACGAGCAGTACTTC. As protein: CASSQSRGGYYEQYF.

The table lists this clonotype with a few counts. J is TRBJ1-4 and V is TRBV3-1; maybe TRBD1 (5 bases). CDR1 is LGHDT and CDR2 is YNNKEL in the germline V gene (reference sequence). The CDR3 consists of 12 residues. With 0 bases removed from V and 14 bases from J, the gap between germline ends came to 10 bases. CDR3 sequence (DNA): TGTGCCAGCAGCCAAGACCCCCGGGGGCTGTTTTTT. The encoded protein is CASSQDPRGLFF.

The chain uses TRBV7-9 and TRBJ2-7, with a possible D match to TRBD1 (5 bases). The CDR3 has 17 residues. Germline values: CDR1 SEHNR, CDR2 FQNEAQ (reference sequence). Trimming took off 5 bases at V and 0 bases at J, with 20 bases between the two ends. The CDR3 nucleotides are TGTGCCAGCAGCGGAGAAGTTCCAGGGTGGAGCTCCTACGAGCAGTACTTC. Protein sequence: CASSGEVPGWSSYEQYF.

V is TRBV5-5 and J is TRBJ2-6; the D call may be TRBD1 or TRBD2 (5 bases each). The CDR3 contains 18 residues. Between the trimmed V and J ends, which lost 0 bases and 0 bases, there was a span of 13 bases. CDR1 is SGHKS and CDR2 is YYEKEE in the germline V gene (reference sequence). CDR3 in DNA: TGTGCCAGCAGCTTGGTCGGGACGGCAAGCTCTGGGGCCAACGTCCTGACTTTC. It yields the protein CASSLVGTASSGANVLTF. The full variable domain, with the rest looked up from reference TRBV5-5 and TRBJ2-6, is DAGVTQSPTHLIKTRGQQVTLRCSPISGHKSVSWYQQVLGQGPQFIFQYYEKEERGRGNFPDRFSARQFPNYSSELNVNALLLGDSALYLCASSLVGTASSGANVLTFGAGSRLTVL.

The CDR3 DNA follows: TGTGCCAGCAGCCTGCACGATCGGGGCGTCGGGGGCTACACCTTC. It is translated as CASSLHDRGVGGYTF. The V call is TRBV11-1, the J call TRBJ1-2; D possibly corresponds to TRBD1 (5 bases). The CDR3 spans 15 residues. Germline V lookup: CDR1 SGHAT, CDR2 FQDESV (reference sequence). The V end lost 5 bases, the J end lost 8 bases, and 21 bases lay between the germline ends.

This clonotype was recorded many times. In nucleotides, the CDR3 is TGCGCCAGCAGCCAAGTAGGTGGTTCCTACGAGCAGTACTTC. It encodes CASSQVGGSYEQYF. The V and J genes are TRBV4-3 and TRBJ2-7; D ambiguous. The CDR3 has 14 residues. Deletions cut 1 base from V and 1 base from J, with 8 bases between. CDR1 LGHNA and CDR2 YSLEER come from the germline V gene.

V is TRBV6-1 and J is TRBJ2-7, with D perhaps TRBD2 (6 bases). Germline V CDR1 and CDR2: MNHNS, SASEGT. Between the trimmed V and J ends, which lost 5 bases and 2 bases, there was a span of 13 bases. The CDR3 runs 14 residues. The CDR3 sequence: CASSPGLFPYEQYF. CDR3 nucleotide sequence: TGTGCCAGCAGTCCGGGACTCTTCCCCTACGAGCAGTACTTC.

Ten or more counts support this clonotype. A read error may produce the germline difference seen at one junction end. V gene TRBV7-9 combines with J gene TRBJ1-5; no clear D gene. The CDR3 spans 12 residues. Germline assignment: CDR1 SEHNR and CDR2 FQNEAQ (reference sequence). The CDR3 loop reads CASSLVGQPQHF. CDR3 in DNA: TGTGCCAGCAGTTTAGTCGGCCAGCCCCAGCATTTT.

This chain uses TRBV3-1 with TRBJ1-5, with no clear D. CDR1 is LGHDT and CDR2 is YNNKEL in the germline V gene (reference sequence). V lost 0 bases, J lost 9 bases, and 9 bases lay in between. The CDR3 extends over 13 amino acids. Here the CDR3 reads CASSQDEGWPQHF. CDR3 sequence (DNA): TGTGCCAGCAGCCAAGATGAAGGGTGGCCCCAGCATTTT.

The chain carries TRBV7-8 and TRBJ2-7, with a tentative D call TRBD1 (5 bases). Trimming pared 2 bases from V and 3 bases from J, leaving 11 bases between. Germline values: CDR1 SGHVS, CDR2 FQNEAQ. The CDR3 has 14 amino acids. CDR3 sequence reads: CASSLTFRGYEQYF. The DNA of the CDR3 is TGTGCCAGCAGCTTAACTTTTAGGGGCTACGAGCAGTACTTC.

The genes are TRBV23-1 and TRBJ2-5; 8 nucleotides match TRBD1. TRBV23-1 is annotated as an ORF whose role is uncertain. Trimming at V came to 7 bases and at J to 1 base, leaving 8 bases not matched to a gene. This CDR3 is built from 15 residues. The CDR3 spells CASTKTGAIQETQYF. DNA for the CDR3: TGCGCCAGCACCAAGACAGGGGCGATCCAAGAGACCCAGTACTTC.

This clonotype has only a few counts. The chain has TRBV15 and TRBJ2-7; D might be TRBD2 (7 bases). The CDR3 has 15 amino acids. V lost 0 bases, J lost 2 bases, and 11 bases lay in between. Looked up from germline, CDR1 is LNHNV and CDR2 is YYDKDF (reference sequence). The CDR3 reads CATSRDKGGTYEQYF. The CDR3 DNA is TGTGCCACCAGCAGAGATAAGGGGGGGACCTACGAGCAGTACTTC.

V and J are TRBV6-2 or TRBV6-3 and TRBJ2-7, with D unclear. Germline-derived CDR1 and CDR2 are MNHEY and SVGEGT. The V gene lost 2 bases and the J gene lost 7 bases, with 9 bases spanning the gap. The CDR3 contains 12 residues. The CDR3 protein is CASSYLGVEQYF. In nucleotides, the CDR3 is TGTGCCAGCAGTTACCTCGGAGTTGAGCAGTACTTC.

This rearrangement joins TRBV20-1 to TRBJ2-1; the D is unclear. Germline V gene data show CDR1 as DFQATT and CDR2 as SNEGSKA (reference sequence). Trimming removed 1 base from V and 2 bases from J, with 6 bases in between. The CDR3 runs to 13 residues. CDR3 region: CSARAEAYNEQFF. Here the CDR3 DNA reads TGCAGTGCTAGAGCTGAGGCCTACAATGAGCAGTTCTTC.

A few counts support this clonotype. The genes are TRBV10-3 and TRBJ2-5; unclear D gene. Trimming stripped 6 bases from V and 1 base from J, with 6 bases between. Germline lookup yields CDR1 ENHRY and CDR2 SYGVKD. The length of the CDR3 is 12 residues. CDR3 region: CAIRGTQETQYF. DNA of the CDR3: TGTGCCATCAGGGGAACCCAAGAGACCCAGTACTTC.

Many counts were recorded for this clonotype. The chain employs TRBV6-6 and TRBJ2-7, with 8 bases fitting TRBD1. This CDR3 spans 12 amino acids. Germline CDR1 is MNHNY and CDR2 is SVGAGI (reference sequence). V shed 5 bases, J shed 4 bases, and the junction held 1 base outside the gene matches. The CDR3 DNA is TGTGCCAGCAGTGACAGGGGTTACGAGCAGTACTTC. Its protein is CASSDRGYEQYF.

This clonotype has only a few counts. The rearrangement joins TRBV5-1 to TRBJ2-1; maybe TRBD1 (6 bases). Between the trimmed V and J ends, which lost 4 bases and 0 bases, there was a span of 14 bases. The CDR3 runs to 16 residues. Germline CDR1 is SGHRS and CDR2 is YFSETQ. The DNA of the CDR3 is TGCGCCAGCAGCCCACAACAGGGCAGCTCCTACAATGAGCAGTTCTTC. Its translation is CASSPQQGSSYNEQFF. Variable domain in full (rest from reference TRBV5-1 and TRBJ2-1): KAGVTQTPRYLIKTRGQQVTLSCSPISGHRSVSWYQQTPGQGLQFLFEYFSETQRNKGNFPGRFSGRQFSNSRSEMNVSTLELGDSALYLCASSPQQGSSYNEQFFGPGTRLTVL.

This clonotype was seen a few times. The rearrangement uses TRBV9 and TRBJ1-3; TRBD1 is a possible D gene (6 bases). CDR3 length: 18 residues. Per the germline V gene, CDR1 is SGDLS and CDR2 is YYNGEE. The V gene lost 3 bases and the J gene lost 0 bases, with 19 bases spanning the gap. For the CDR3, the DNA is TGTGCCAGCAGCGAGGGGTCGACAGGCCCCTTCTCTGGAAACACCATATATTTT. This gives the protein CASSEGSTGPFSGNTIYF.